Sequencing of this T cell receptor (beta chain) was carried out in a study of graft-versus-host responses after intestinal transplantation. On the study more broadly: Isolated intestinal, liver-intestinal, or multivisceral transplants had been given to the recipients. Induction with anti-thymocyte globulin, then tacrolimus and steroids for three to four years, was given to all recipients.

CDR1 is MNHEY and CDR2 is SVGAGI in the germline V gene. Trimming cost V 6 bases and J 3 bases, with 14 bases left between them. The CDR3 totals 14 residues. As concerns this clone: Its antigen is not identified.

Study conclusions and caveats: Recipient marrow held GvH clones, some first seen in ileum or blood.

Measured with immunoSEQ multiplex PCR; TCRdb has only the in-frame clones, and not every one. The data hold 90,000 to 120,000 clones, with roughly nine tenths observed a single time. V is TRBV6-5 and J is TRBJ1-2; the D gene is possibly TRBD1 (6 bases). Sequencing was performed on unstimulated CD4+ T cells sorted from spleen or lymph node cells, taken before intestinal transplant. The sequence was obtained from a human donor who received an intestinal transplant. This CDR3 is CASRLGGADYGYTF. The CDR3 region has the DNA TGTGCCAGCAGGTTGGGGGGCGCCGACTATGGCTACACCTTC.